The clone carrying this T cell receptor beta chain was detected only once. Its antigen is unidentified. The data derive from a study of shared clonotypes between healthy human individuals. Across the study: For every donor, three CD4 naive, three CD4 memory, two CD8 naive and one CD8 memory plates were used. Whole-study findings and limits: Estimated clonotype richness was generally higher in naive than memory subsets. Sequencing depth was a factor that was expected to affect clonotype sharing among donors.

Using immunoSEQ multiplex PCR, the repertoire was profiled, and TCRdb retains in-frame clones only, with some absent. Of about 110,000 clones listed, around 73% are singletons. CDR1 and CDR2 from the germline V gene are MNHEY and SMNVEV (reference sequence). The CDR3 extends over 16 amino acids. The ends were cut back, 4 bases at V and 0 bases at J, with 13 bases in the middle. This sequence joins TRBV27 and TRBJ1-5; a weak D match, TRBD1 (6 bases). This TCR came from a woman under 40 in good health. Source material: memory CD8+ T cells sorted from blood. Subset described: CD45RO+ cells pooled with CCR7-negative TemRA cells. The CDR3 loop is CASSSIDRYSNQPQHF. The CDR3 nucleotides are TGTGCCAGCAGTTCTATAGACAGGTATAGCAATCAGCCCCAGCATTTT.